These T cell receptor beta chains were read from a single sample in a study of shared clonotypes between healthy human individuals. Some clones are missing from TCRdb's copy, which holds only in-frame ones; the method was immunoSEQ multiplex PCR. The sample yields some 1,400,000 clones, more than 95% seen once. Sequencing input: naive CD4+ T cells sorted from blood. The receptors originated from a man in his thirties or forties in good health. Each CDR3 is given with its conserved first and last residue. D genes are given only for firm matches.

TRBV9,NA,TRBJ1-1,TGTGCCAGCAGCGTAGTGAACGGTGAAGCTTTCTTT,CASSVVNGEAFF
TRBV5-1,NA,TRBJ1-2,TGCGCCAGCAGCTTGGTGGAGAACTATGGCTACACCTTC,CASSLVENYGYTF
TRBV7-9,TRBD2,TRBJ2-3,TGTGCCAGCAGCTTAGGTCTAGCGGGCACAGATACGCAGTATTTT,CASSLGLAGTDTQYF
TRBV10-2,NA,TRBJ2-3,TGCGCCAGCAGTGAACCCGGGATTCAGTATTTT,CASSEPGIQYF
TRBV13,NA,TRBJ2-7,TGTGCCAGCAGCTTAAGGGGGATCTACGAGCAGTACTTC,CASSLRGIYEQYF
TRBV11-2,NA,TRBJ1-3,TGTGCCAGCAGCTTAGAAGACGGGGGGGTCATATATTTT,CASSLEDGGVIYF
TRBV10-3,NA,TRBJ2-1,TGTGCCATCAGTGACCTTGGACAGACCAATGAGTGGTTCTTC,CAISDLGQTNEWFF
TRBV10-3,NA,TRBJ2-2,TGTGCCATCAGTGATTTACAAAACACCGGGGAGCTGTTTTTT,CAISDLQNTGELFF
TRBV5-1,TRBD2,TRBJ2-3,TGCGCCAGCAGCGATCCGGGAGGGGCAGATACGCAGTATTTT,CASSDPGGADTQYF
TRBV5-1,NA,TRBJ2-1,TGCGCCAGCAGCTTGGGGGGAATTGGGTACAATGAGCAGTTCTTC,CASSLGGIGYNEQFF
TRBV13,NA,TRBJ2-7,TGTGCCAGCAGCTACGCGGGGCTAGATAACCCCACCTACGAGCAGTACTTC,CASSYAGLDNPTYEQYF
TRBV5-3,NA,TRBJ1-5,TGTGCCAGAACTCGCTGGCAGGTGGACCTGACTGCTAATAGCAATCAGCCCCAGCATTTT,CARTRWQVDLTANSNQPQHF
TRBV14,NA,TRBJ2-1,TGTGCCAGCAGACCTCGAGGCGGGACAAACTACAATGAGCAGTTCTTC,CASRPRGGTNYNEQFF
TRBV5-6,TRBD1,TRBJ2-5,TGTGCCAGCAGCTTGGGGAAGGGGGCCATGGAGACCCAGTACTTC,CASSLGKGAMETQYF
TRBV9,NA,TRBJ2-5,TGTGCCAGCAGCGTAGATCCTCGCGTTCAAGAGTTGGCCCAGTACTTC,CASSVDPRVQELAQYF
TRBV7-2,NA,TRBJ2-3,TGTGCCAGCAGCTACGGGAGCACAGATACGCAGTATTTT,CASSYGSTDTQYF
TRBV7-7,NA,TRBJ2-2,TGTGCCAGCAGCTGGGGGAACACCGGGGAGCTGTTTTTT,CASSWGNTGELFF
TRBV25-1,TRBD1,TRBJ2-1,TGTGCCAGCAGTGAGGTTGAGGGGGCTGGTTACAATGAGCAGTTCTTC,CASSEVEGAGYNEQFF
TRBV5-4,NA,TRBJ2-1,TGTGCCAGCAGCCCGGCCGGGACTCCAAATGAGCAGTTCTTC,CASSPAGTPNEQFF
TRBV19,TRBD1,TRBJ2-3,TGTGCCAGCACCGGGACAGGGATCCCAGATACGCAGTATTTT,CASTGTGIPDTQYF
TRBV19,TRBD1,TRBJ1-2,TGTGCCAGTAGTACACAGGGGAACTATGGCTACACCTTC,CASSTQGNYGYTF
TRBV19,TRBD2,TRBJ2-7,TGTGCCAGTAGTATAACCGGGACTAGGAGGCACGAGCAGTACTTC,CASSITGTRRHEQYF